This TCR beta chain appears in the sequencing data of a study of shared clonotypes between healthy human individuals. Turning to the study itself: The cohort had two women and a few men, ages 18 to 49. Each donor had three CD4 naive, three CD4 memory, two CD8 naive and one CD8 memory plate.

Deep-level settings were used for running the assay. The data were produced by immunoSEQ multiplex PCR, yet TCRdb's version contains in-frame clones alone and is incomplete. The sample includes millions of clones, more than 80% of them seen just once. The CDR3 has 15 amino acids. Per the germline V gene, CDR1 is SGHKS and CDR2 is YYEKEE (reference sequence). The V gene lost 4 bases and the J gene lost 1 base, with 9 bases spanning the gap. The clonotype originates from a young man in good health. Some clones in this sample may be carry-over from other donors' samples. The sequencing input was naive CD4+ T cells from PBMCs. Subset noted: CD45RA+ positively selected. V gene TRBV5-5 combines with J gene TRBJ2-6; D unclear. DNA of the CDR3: TGTGCCAGCAGCCCTTTAGGTTCTGGGGCCAACGTCCTGACTTTC. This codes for CASSPLGSGANVLTF.